These T cell receptor beta chains were read from a single sample in a study of blood T cell repertoires in COVID-19. The data were produced by immunoSEQ multiplex PCR, yet TCRdb's version contains in-frame clones alone and is incomplete. In the table there are nearly 350,000 clones, over 70% of which are singletons. The sequencing input was peripheral blood. These receptor sequences come from a man younger than 40 with active or convalescent COVID-19. CDR3s include the opening cysteine and the closing phenylalanine or tryptophan. The D gene is left open where the match is weak. A clone size is listed for some rows: how often the clone was seen (once, few, many), or a class if it is expanded.

TRBV30	NA	NA	TRBJ1-2	TGTGCCTGGCGCCCGGCGGGCTATGGCTACACCTTC	CAWRPAGYGYTF
TRBV3-1/TRBV3-2	NA	NA	TRBJ2-1	TGTGCCAGCAGCCAAGATAGGGAGACAAATGAGCAGTTCTTC	CASSQDRETNEQFF
TRBV7-6	TRBD2	NA	TRBJ2-1	TGTGCCAGCAGCTCCGGACTAGCGGGAGGCGGCAATGAGCAGTTCTTC	CASSSGLAGGGNEQFF
TRBV4-1	NA	NA	TRBJ1-1	TGCGCCAGCAGCCAGCGGGGGGTTGAAGCTTTCTTT	CASSQRGVEAFF
TRBV7-8	TRBD1	few	TRBJ2-3	TGTGCCATCGGGCCGGGACAGTTAACAGATACGCAGTATTTT	CAIGPGQLTDTQYF
TRBV19	TRBD2	NA	TRBJ2-1	TGTGCCAGTAGTATGCTAGCGGGGGGAAATGAGCAGTTCTTC	CASSMLAGGNEQFF
TRBV7-3	TRBD2	NA	TRBJ2-3	TGTGCCAGCAGCTTCGGACTAGAGGGAGATACGCAGTATTTT	CASSFGLEGDTQYF
TRBV18	NA	NA	TRBJ1-6	TGTGCCAGCTCACCCCTGGGTGGTCAGGGCGGTTCACCCCTCCACTTT	CASSPLGGQGGSPLHF
TRBV28	NA	NA	TRBJ2-1	TGTGCCAGCAGTTTAAGCGGATCCTACAATGAGCAGTTCTTC	CASSLSGSYNEQFF
TRBV24-1	NA	NA	TRBJ1-4	TGTGCCACCAGTGAGAGGGGGGGGACTTTGGAAAAACTGTTTTTT	CATSERGGTLEKLFF
TRBV28	NA	NA	TRBJ1-6	TGTGCCAGCAGTTTACGAGGGTGGAATTCACCCCTCCACTTT	CASSLRGWNSPLHF
TRBV27	TRBD1	few	TRBJ1-6	TGTGCCAGCACGTTCAACAGGGGAAACGGTTCACCCCTCCACTTT	CASTFNRGNGSPLHF
TRBV11-2	TRBD1	few	TRBJ2-7	TGTGCCAGCAGCTCGGACTCCACAGGGGGCGGGCAGTACTTC	CASSSDSTGGGQYF
TRBV6-2/TRBV6-3	NA	NA	TRBJ2-3	TGTGCCAGCAGTCCGATGGGCATAGGTTCCACAGATACGCAGTATTTT	CASSPMGIGSTDTQYF
TRBV27	NA	NA	TRBJ2-7	TGTGCCAGCAGTCCGGACTCGGCCGAGCAGTACTTC	CASSPDSAEQYF